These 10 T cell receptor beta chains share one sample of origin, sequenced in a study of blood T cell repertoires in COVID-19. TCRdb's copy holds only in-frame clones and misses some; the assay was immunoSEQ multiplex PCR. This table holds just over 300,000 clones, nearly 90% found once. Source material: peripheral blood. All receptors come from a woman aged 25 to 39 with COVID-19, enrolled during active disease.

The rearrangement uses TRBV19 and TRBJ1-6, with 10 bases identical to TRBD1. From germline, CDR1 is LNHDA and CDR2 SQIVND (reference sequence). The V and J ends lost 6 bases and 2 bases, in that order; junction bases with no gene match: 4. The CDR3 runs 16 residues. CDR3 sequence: CASSGGQGAYNSPLHF. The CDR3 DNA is TGTGCCAGTAGCGGAGGACAGGGGGCCTATAATTCACCCCTCCACTTT.

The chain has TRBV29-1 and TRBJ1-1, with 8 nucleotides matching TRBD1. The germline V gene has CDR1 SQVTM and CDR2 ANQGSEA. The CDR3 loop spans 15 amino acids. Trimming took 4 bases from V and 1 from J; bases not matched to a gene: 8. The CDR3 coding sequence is TGCAGCGTTGCAGGACAGGGAGAATCGAACACTGAAGCTTTCTTT. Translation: CSVAGQGESNTEAFF.

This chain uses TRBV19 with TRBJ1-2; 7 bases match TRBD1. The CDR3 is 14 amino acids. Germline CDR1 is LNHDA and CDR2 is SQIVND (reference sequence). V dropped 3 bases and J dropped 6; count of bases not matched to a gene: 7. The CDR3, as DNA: TGTGCCAGTAGTATTGGGACCGGGACAGATGGCTACACCTTC. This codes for CASSIGTGTDGYTF.

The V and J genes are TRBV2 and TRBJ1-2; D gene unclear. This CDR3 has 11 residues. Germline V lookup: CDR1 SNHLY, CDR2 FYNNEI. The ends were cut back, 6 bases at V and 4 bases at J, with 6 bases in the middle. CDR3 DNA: TGTGCCAGCAGGTCCATCTATGGCTACACCTTC. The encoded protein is CASRSIYGYTF.

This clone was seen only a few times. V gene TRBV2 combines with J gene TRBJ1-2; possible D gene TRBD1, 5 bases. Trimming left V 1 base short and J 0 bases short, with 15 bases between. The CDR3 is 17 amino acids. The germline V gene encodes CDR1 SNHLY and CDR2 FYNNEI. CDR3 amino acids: CASSEGPGHQTNYGYTF. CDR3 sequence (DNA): TGTGCCAGCAGTGAAGGGCCAGGGCACCAAACTAACTATGGCTACACCTTC. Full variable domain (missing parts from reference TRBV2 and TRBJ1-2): EPEVTQTPSHQVTQMGQEVILRCVPISNHLYFYWYRQILGQKVEFLVSFYNNEISEKSEIFDDQFSVERPDGSNFTLKIRSTKLEDSAMYFCASSEGPGHQTNYGYTFGSGTRLTVV.

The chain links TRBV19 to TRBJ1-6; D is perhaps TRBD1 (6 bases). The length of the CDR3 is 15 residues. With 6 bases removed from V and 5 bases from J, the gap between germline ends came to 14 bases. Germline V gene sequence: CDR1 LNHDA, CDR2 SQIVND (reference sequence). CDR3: CASRYTGLDNSPLHF. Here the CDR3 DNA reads TGTGCCAGTAGATATACAGGGTTGGATAATTCACCCCTCCACTTT.

The DNA for the CDR3 is TGTGCCAGCAGCTTAGCAGGGTATAGGAATTCACCCCTCCACTTT. This translates into CASSLAGYRNSPLHF. The chain couples TRBV11-2 to TRBJ1-6; a weak D match, TRBD1 (5 bases). From germline, CDR1 is SGHAT and CDR2 FQNNGV. The CDR3 is made up of 15 amino acids. Trimming cost V 1 base and J 7 bases, with 11 bases left between them.

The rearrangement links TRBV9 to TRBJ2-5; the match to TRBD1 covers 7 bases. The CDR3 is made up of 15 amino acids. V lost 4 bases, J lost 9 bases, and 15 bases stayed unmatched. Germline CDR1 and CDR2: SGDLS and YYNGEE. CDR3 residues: CASSPDLGGEVAQYF. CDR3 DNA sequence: TGTGCCAGCAGCCCAGATCTAGGGGGCGAAGTGGCCCAGTACTTC.

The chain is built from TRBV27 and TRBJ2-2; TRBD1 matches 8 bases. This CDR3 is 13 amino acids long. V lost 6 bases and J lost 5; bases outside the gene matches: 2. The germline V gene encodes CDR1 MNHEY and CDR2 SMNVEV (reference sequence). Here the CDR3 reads CASRRTGTGELFF. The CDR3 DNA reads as TGTGCCAGCAGAAGGACAGGGACCGGGGAGCTGTTTTTT.

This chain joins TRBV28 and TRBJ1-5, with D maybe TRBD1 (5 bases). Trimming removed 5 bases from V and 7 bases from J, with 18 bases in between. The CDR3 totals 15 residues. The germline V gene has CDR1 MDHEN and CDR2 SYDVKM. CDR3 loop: CASSDSRGRRQPQHF. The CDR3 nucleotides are TGTGCCAGCAGTGATTCTCGGGGGAGGCGGCAGCCCCAGCATTTT.